Below, one T cell receptor (beta chain) is given with its context. Its antigen is unidentified. This specimen comes from a study of cytomegalovirus exposure and HLA in healthy donors. PCR involved 60 Vbeta and 13 Jbeta primers. Using immunoSEQ multiplex PCR, the repertoire was profiled, and TCRdb retains in-frame clones only, with some absent. This sample has some 150,000 clones, with about 82% found just once. Germline V gives CDR1 SGHNT, CDR2 YENEEA. The CDR3 is 13 residues long. Trimming cost V 5 bases and J 2 bases; bases outside gene matches: 1. Study-wide results and caveats: The later analysis indicated that the majority of CMV-associated TCR beta chains appeared HLA-restricted.

The chain is built from TRBV11-3 and TRBJ2-5; 8 nucleotides agree with TRBD1. The sequence derives from a female donor in good health and CMV-seropositive. The sample consisted of PBMCs. Here the CDR3 DNA reads TGTGCCAGCAGCCGGACAGGGCAAGAGACCCAGTACTTC. This encodes CASSRTGQETQYF.